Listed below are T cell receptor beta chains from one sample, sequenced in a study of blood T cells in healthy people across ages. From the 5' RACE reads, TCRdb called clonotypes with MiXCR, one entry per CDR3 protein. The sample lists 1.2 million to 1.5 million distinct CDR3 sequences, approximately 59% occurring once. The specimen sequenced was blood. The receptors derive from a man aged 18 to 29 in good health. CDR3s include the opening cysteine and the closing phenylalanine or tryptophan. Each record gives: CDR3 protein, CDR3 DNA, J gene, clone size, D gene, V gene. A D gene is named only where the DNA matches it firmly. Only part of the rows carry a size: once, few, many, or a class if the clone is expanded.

cdr3_aa: CSAMWGSRAQYF
cdr3_nt: TGCAGTGCTATGTGGGGCTCTCGGGCCCAGTACTTC
j_call: TRBJ2-5
clone_size: NA
d_call: NA
v_call: TRBV20-1

cdr3_aa: CSAYPQINRDAYPYNEQFF
cdr3_nt: TGCAGTGCTTATCCCCAAATTAACCGGGACGCCTACCCCTACAATGAGCAGTTCTTC
j_call: TRBJ2-1
clone_size: NA
d_call: NA
v_call: TRBV20-1

cdr3_aa: CASSPHIGVYFSGANVLTF
cdr3_nt: TGTGCCAGCAGCCCCCACATCGGGGTTTACTTTTCTGGGGCCAACGTCCTGACTTTC
j_call: TRBJ2-6
clone_size: NA
d_call: NA
v_call: TRBV4-2

cdr3_aa: CASSPRPRDGYSDTQYF
cdr3_nt: TGTGCCAGCAGCCCAAGACCCCGGGACGGCTACTCAGATACGCAGTATTTT
j_call: TRBJ2-3
clone_size: NA
d_call: NA
v_call: TRBV2

cdr3_aa: CASSPTAGGEQFF
cdr3_nt: TGTGCCAGCAGCCCCACGGCGGGAGGGGAGCAGTTCTTC
j_call: TRBJ2-1
clone_size: few
d_call: TRBD2
v_call: TRBV7-9

cdr3_aa: CSVEEGLRSSYNEQYF
cdr3_nt: TGCAGCGTTGAAGAGGGGCTTCGTAGCTCCTACAATGAGCAGTACTTC
j_call: TRBJ2-7
clone_size: NA
d_call: NA
v_call: TRBV29-1

cdr3_aa: CASSQDASPGIAKNIQYF
cdr3_nt: TGCGCCAGCAGCCAAGATGCGTCCCCGGGAATTGCCAAAAACATTCAGTACTTC
j_call: TRBJ2-4
clone_size: few
d_call: NA
v_call: TRBV4-1

cdr3_aa: CASSSLSFSGANVPTF
cdr3_nt: TGTGCCAGCAGCTCCTTGTCGTTCTCTGGGGCCAACGTCCCGACTTTC
j_call: TRBJ2-6
clone_size: NA
d_call: NA
v_call: TRBV13

cdr3_aa: CASARKGLADSTDTQYF
cdr3_nt: TGCGCCAGCGCCCGGAAGGGGCTAGCGGATAGCACAGATACGCAGTATTTT
j_call: TRBJ2-3
clone_size: NA
d_call: TRBD2
v_call: TRBV4-1

cdr3_aa: CASSLAGTANIRYF
cdr3_nt: TGTGCCAGCAGCTTAGCCGGGACGGCAAACATTCGGTACTTC
j_call: TRBJ2-4
clone_size: NA
d_call: NA
v_call: TRBV7-2

cdr3_aa: CSQSNLAGSYNEQFF
cdr3_nt: TGCAGTCAGTCAAATTTGGCAGGCTCCTACAATGAGCAGTTCTTC
j_call: TRBJ2-1
clone_size: NA
d_call: NA
v_call: TRBV20-1

cdr3_aa: CASSLTSGNEQFF
cdr3_nt: TGTGCCAGCAGCCTGACTAGCGGGAATGAGCAGTTCTTC
j_call: TRBJ2-1
clone_size: few
d_call: TRBD2
v_call: TRBV12-3/TRBV12-4

cdr3_aa: CASGPVGDYQPQHF
cdr3_nt: TGTGCTAGTGGGCCCGTGGGGGATTATCAGCCCCAGCATTTT
j_call: TRBJ1-5
clone_size: once
d_call: NA
v_call: TRBV12-5

cdr3_aa: CASSPGTGEGQPQHF
cdr3_nt: TGTGCCAGCAGTCCCGGGACAGGGGAGGGTCAGCCCCAGCATTTT
j_call: TRBJ1-5
clone_size: NA
d_call: TRBD1
v_call: TRBV12-3/TRBV12-4

cdr3_aa: CATSTSGGREETQYF
cdr3_nt: TGTGCCACCAGCACTTCTGGGGGAAGGGAAGAGACCCAGTACTTC
j_call: TRBJ2-5
clone_size: NA
d_call: NA
v_call: TRBV15

cdr3_aa: CATSRDPATDNEQFF
cdr3_nt: TGTGCCACCAGCAGAGATCCCGCGACAGACAATGAGCAGTTCTTC
j_call: TRBJ2-1
clone_size: few
d_call: NA
v_call: TRBV15

cdr3_aa: CATKGTSGGAWYEQYF
cdr3_nt: TGTGCCACCAAAGGGACTAGCGGGGGGGCTTGGTATGAGCAGTACTTC
j_call: TRBJ2-7
clone_size: NA
d_call: TRBD2
v_call: TRBV28

cdr3_aa: CASSQETLLAGGQETQYF
cdr3_nt: TGCGCCAGCAGCCAAGAGACCCTACTAGCGGGGGGGCAAGAGACCCAGTACTTC
j_call: TRBJ2-5
clone_size: once
d_call: TRBD2
v_call: TRBV4-1

cdr3_aa: CASRLLTGGTDTQYF
cdr3_nt: TGTGCCAGCAGACTTCTGACAGGGGGCACAGATACGCAGTATTTT
j_call: TRBJ2-3
clone_size: NA
d_call: TRBD1
v_call: TRBV12-3/TRBV12-4

cdr3_aa: CSARSSGYSYNEQFF
cdr3_nt: TGCAGTGCTAGATCTAGCGGGTATTCCTACAATGAGCAGTTCTTC
j_call: TRBJ2-1
clone_size: NA
d_call: TRBD2
v_call: TRBV20-1

cdr3_aa: CSVAVQDRGFQETQYF
cdr3_nt: TGCAGCGTTGCGGTACAGGACAGGGGTTTCCAAGAGACCCAGTACTTC
j_call: TRBJ2-5
clone_size: NA
d_call: TRBD1
v_call: TRBV29-1

cdr3_aa: CASSYHLEAQYF
cdr3_nt: TGTGCCAGCAGTTACCACCTAGAGGCGCAGTATTTT
j_call: TRBJ2-3
clone_size: NA
d_call: NA
v_call: TRBV6-2/TRBV6-3

cdr3_aa: CASSSGLSEQFF
cdr3_nt: TGCGCCAGCAGCTCCGGACTAAGTGAGCAGTTCTTC
j_call: TRBJ2-1
clone_size: NA
d_call: NA
v_call: TRBV5-1

cdr3_aa: CASSHPWWFGSGSPYEQYF
cdr3_nt: TGTGCCAGCAGTCACCCCTGGTGGTTTGGTAGCGGGTCCCCCTACGAGCAGTACTTC
j_call: TRBJ2-7
clone_size: NA
d_call: TRBD2
v_call: TRBV4-2

cdr3_aa: CASSLRTGDTDTQYF
cdr3_nt: TGTGCCAGCAGTTTGAGGACAGGGGACACAGATACGCAGTATTTT
j_call: TRBJ2-3
clone_size: NA
d_call: TRBD1
v_call: TRBV12-3/TRBV12-4

cdr3_aa: CASSKGDCRPGAFF
cdr3_nt: TGTGCCAGCAGCAAAGGGGACTGCCGACCGGGGGCTTTCTTT
j_call: TRBJ1-1
clone_size: NA
d_call: NA
v_call: TRBV21-1

cdr3_aa: CASSRRGGTFAEQFF
cdr3_nt: TGTGCCAGCAGCCGTCGGGGGGGAACCTTCGCTGAGCAGTTCTTC
j_call: TRBJ2-1
clone_size: NA
d_call: TRBD2
v_call: TRBV5-6

cdr3_aa: CASSLRVTYNEQFF
cdr3_nt: TGCGCCAGCAGTTTGCGGGTAACCTACAATGAGCAGTTCTTC
j_call: TRBJ2-1
clone_size: NA
d_call: NA
v_call: TRBV27

cdr3_aa: CASSFTSGGADTQYF
cdr3_nt: TGTGCCAGCAGCTTCACTAGCGGGGGGGCGGATACGCAGTATTTT
j_call: TRBJ2-3
clone_size: many
d_call: TRBD2
v_call: TRBV7-8

cdr3_aa: CASSELETSGISYEQYF
cdr3_nt: TGCGCCAGCAGTGAGCTGGAGACTAGCGGGATCTCATACGAGCAGTACTTC
j_call: TRBJ2-7
clone_size: NA
d_call: TRBD2
v_call: TRBV10-2

cdr3_aa: CATSYGRANTGELFF
cdr3_nt: TGTGCCACCAGCTATGGGCGGGCCAACACCGGGGAGCTGTTTTTT
j_call: TRBJ2-2
clone_size: once
d_call: NA
v_call: TRBV15

cdr3_aa: CASSLHPIYYGYTF
cdr3_nt: TGCGCCAGCAGCTTGCATCCGATCTACTATGGCTACACCTTC
j_call: TRBJ1-2
clone_size: NA
d_call: NA
v_call: TRBV5-1

cdr3_aa: CASSARDRSNTEAFF
cdr3_nt: TGTGCCAGCAGCGCACGGGACAGATCGAACACTGAAGCTTTCTTT
j_call: TRBJ1-1
clone_size: NA
d_call: TRBD1
v_call: TRBV2

cdr3_aa: CASSPGHFGGYTF
cdr3_nt: TGTGCCAGCAGCCCGGGACACTTCGGTGGCTACACCTTC
j_call: TRBJ1-2
clone_size: few
d_call: NA
v_call: TRBV12-3/TRBV12-4

cdr3_aa: CASSGTLPELETQYF
cdr3_nt: TGTGCCAGCAGTGGGACCTTGCCAGAGTTGGAGACCCAGTACTTC
j_call: TRBJ2-5
clone_size: NA
d_call: NA
v_call: TRBV2

cdr3_aa: CATSRTGGALPTGELFF
cdr3_nt: TGTGCCACCAGCAGGACAGGGGGCGCGCTCCCCACCGGGGAGCTGTTTTTT
j_call: TRBJ2-2
clone_size: NA
d_call: TRBD1
v_call: TRBV15

cdr3_aa: CASSLESRGAGEQYF
cdr3_nt: TGTGCCAGCAGCTTAGAATCTCGCGGGGCCGGGGAGCAGTACTTC
j_call: TRBJ2-7
clone_size: few
d_call: NA
v_call: TRBV7-2

cdr3_aa: CATSRRDSPHETQYF
cdr3_nt: TGTGCCACCAGCAGACGGGACAGTCCGCACGAGACCCAGTACTTC
j_call: TRBJ2-5
clone_size: NA
d_call: TRBD1
v_call: TRBV15

cdr3_aa: CASSYAGQSTDTQYF
cdr3_nt: TGTGCCAGCAGTTACGCTGGACAGAGCACAGATACGCAGTATTTT
j_call: TRBJ2-3
clone_size: few
d_call: NA
v_call: TRBV6-5

cdr3_aa: CASIGIGGRLGANVLTF
cdr3_nt: TGTGCCAGCATCGGAATTGGAGGGAGGCTTGGGGCCAACGTCCTGACTTTC
j_call: TRBJ2-6
clone_size: NA
d_call: NA
v_call: TRBV6-2/TRBV6-3

cdr3_aa: CASSPFPGSGIQYF
cdr3_nt: TGTGCCAGCAGCCCCTTTCCAGGGTCCGGCATTCAGTACTTC
j_call: TRBJ2-4
clone_size: few
d_call: NA
v_call: TRBV3-1

cdr3_aa: CASSYSTSGTGSYEQYF
cdr3_nt: TGTGCCAGCAGTTACTCGACCTCCGGGACAGGATCCTACGAGCAGTACTTC
j_call: TRBJ2-7
clone_size: NA
d_call: TRBD1
v_call: TRBV6-2/TRBV6-3

cdr3_aa: CASLQGGGTEAFF
cdr3_nt: TGTGCCAGCTTACAGGGGGGGGGCACTGAAGCTTTCTTT
j_call: TRBJ1-1
clone_size: NA
d_call: TRBD1
v_call: TRBV27

cdr3_aa: CASSGWWADVTMNTEAFF
cdr3_nt: TGTGCCAGCAGCGGATGGTGGGCGGACGTTACTATGAACACTGAAGCTTTCTTT
j_call: TRBJ1-1
clone_size: NA
d_call: NA
v_call: TRBV5-6

cdr3_aa: CASSQGQAGTEAFF
cdr3_nt: TGTGCCAGCAGCCAAGGACAGGCTGGCACTGAAGCTTTCTTT
j_call: TRBJ1-1
clone_size: NA
d_call: NA
v_call: TRBV3-1